This TCR beta chain was sequenced in a study of spatial heterogeneity in lung cancer. This clonotype appeared a few times. The time point is: sample taken at primary tumor resection. The V gene's germline CDR1 is SGHAT and CDR2 FQNNGV. Trimming cost V 0 bases and J 5 bases, with 7 bases left between them. The CDR3 has 14 amino acids. TCRdb processed the 5' RACE reads anew with MiXCR; each CDR3 protein has one entry. The table records around 87,000 distinct CDR3 sequences, about an eighth of them present only once. The chain uses TRBV11-2 and TRBJ2-2, with D perhaps TRBD1 (5 bases). The receptor comes from a male donor with early-stage non-small cell lung cancer. The starting material was PBMCs, obtained at surgery. The CDR3 protein is CASSLDPGTGELFF. The CDR3 bases are TGTGCCAGCAGCTTAGATCCAGGGACCGGGGAGCTGTTTTTT.